This TCR beta chain was found in a study of CD8 T cells in Susac syndrome. From germline, CDR1 is SGHAT and CDR2 FQNNGV. The CDR3 totals 16 residues. V was clipped by 6 bases and J by 10 bases, with 25 bases between them. The authors sequenced TCR beta from blood CD8+ and CD4+ T cells. The patients who served as multiple sclerosis controls were treatment-naive and had stable or active relapsing-remitting disease that fulfilled the revised McDonald criteria. Random hexamers served to reverse transcribe roughly 0.45 to 1 ug RNA. Across 54 Vbeta and 13 Jbeta, TCR beta CDR3 was amplified with immunoSEQ multiplex PCR. TCRdb fed the immunoSEQ multiplex PCR reads into MiXCR, producing one record per CDR3 protein. Of roughly 120,000 distinct CDR3 sequences in the sample, approximately 94% were seen once.

The clonotype originates from a human donor with multiple sclerosis. The specimen sequenced was CD4+ T cells from PBMCs. The V call is TRBV11-2, the J call TRBJ2-1; D assignment may be TRBD1 or TRBD2 (7 bases each). The CDR3 sequence is CASRQGLRLAFEEQFF. In DNA form, the CDR3 reads TGTGCCAGCAGACAGGGGTTGCGACTAGCCTTCGAAGAGCAGTTCTTC.